Many counts were recorded for the clone carrying this TCR beta chain. The CDR3 is 12 amino acids. With 6 bases removed from V and 1 base from J, the gap between germline ends came to 9 bases. Per germline, CDR1 DFQATT and CDR2 SNEGSKA (reference sequence). This sample was taken from a study of T cells in Graves' hyperthyroidism and ophthalmopathy. RNA transcripts gave rise to amplified TCR beta CDR3 regions. Carried out on the TCR CDR3, a first-round RT-PCR used the HTBI primer set. TCRdb called the multiplex PCR reads again in MiXCR, with one record for every CDR3 protein. The table records about 720,000 distinct CDR3 sequences, around a sixth of them present only once.

The gene calls are TRBV20-1 and TRBJ1-1; D is undetermined. The TCR originated in a woman between 50 and 59 years old with Graves' hyperthyroidism that later progressed to Graves' ophthalmopathy. The sample consisted of blood. This chain's CDR3 is CSAGRKNTEAFF. The CDR3, as DNA: TGCAGTGCCGGACGGAAGAACACTGAAGCTTTCTTT.